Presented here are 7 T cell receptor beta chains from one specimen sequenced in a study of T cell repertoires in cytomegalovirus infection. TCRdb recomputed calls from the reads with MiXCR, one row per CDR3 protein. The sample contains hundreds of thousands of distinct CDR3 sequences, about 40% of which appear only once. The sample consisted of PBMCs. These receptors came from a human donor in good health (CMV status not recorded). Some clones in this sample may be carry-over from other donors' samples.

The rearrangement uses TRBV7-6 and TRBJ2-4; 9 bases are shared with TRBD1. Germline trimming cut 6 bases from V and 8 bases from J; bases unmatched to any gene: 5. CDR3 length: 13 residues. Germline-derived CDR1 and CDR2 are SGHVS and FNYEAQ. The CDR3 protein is CASSRTGEDIQYF. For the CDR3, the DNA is TGTGCCAGCAGTCGGACAGGGGAGGACATTCAGTACTTC. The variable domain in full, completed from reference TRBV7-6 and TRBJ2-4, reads GAGVSQSPRYKVTKRGQDVALRCDPISGHVSLYWYRQALGQGPEFLTYFNYEAQQDKSGLPNDRFSAERPEGSISTLTIQRTEQRDSAMYRCASSRTGEDIQYFGAGTRLSVL.

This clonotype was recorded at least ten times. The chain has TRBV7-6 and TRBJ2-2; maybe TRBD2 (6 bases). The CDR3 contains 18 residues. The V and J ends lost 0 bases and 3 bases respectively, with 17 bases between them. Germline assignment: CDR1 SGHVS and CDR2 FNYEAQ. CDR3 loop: CASSLAAPLTRDTGELFF. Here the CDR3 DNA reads TGTGCCAGCAGCTTAGCGGCCCCGCTGACTAGGGACACCGGGGAGCTGTTTTTT. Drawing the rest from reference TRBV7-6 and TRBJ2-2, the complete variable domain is GAGVSQSPRYKVTKRGQDVALRCDPISGHVSLYWYRQALGQGPEFLTYFNYEAQQDKSGLPNDRFSAERPEGSISTLTIQRTEQRDSAMYRCASSLAAPLTRDTGELFFGEGSRLTVL.

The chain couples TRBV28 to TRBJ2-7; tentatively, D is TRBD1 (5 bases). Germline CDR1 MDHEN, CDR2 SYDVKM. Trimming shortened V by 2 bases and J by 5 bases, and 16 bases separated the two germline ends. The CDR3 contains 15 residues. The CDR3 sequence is CASSLSRRGINEQYF. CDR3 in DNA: TGTGCCAGCAGTTTAAGTAGAAGGGGTATTAACGAGCAGTACTTC.

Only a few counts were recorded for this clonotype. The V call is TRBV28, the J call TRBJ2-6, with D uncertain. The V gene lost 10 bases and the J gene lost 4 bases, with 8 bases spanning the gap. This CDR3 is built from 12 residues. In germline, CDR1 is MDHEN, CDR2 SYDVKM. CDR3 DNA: TGTGCCACCAAGAAAGGGGCCAACGTCCTGACTTTC. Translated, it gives CATKKGANVLTF. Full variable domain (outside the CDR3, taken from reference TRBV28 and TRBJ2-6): DVKVTQSSRYLVKRTGEKVFLECVQDMDHENMFWYRQDPGLGLRLIYFSYDVKMKEKGDIPEGYSVSREKKERFSLILESASTNQTSMYLCATKKGANVLTFGAGSRLTVL.

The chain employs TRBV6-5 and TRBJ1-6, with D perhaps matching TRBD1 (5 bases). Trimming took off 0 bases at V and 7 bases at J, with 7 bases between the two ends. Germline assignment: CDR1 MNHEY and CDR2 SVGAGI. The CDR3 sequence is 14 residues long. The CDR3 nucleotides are TGTGCCAGCAGTTACTCGAGGGGCAATTCACCCCTCCACTTT. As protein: CASSYSRGNSPLHF.

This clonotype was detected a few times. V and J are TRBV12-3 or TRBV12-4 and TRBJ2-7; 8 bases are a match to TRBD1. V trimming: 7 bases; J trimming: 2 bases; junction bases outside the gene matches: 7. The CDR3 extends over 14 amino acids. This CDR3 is CASTPSDRAYEQYF. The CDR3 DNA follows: TGTGCCAGCACCCCCTCGGACAGGGCCTACGAGCAGTACTTC.

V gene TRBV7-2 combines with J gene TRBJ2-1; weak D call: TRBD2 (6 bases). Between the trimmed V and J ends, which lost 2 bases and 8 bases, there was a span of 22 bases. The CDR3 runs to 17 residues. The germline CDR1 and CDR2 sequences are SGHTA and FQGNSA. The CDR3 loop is CASSLTSRGGISHEQFF. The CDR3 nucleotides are TGTGCCAGCAGCTTAACCTCCCGTGGCGGGATTAGTCATGAGCAGTTCTTC.